This T cell receptor beta chain was identified in a study of T-cell memory formation after mild COVID-19. Study conclusions and caveats: Chiefly within CM and EM were the contracting CD4+ clones; CD8+ ones were within EMRA. Proof of SARS-CoV-2 specificity was absent for the second-wave clones that crested on day 37.

TCRdb ran MiXCR on the 5' RACE reads and lists one entry per CDR3 protein. The table lists 550,000 to 600,000 distinct CDR3 sequences, less than 25% of them singletons. In this sample, this clonotype turned up a few times. Its antigen is still unknown. The sample was PBMCs or a T cell subset sorted from them (not recorded which). The receptor was derived from an adult woman who had mild COVID-19 (a few samples of this study predate the infection). Cell type and time point are not known.

This CDR3 reads CASSPRGNTIYF. CDR3 DNA: TGTGCCAGTAGCCCTAGGGGAAACACCATATATTTT. J is TRBJ1-3 and V is TRBV19, with D unclear. Germline V gene data show CDR1 as LNHDA and CDR2 as SQIVND (reference sequence). Trimming took off 6 bases at V and 4 bases at J, with 7 bases between the two ends. This CDR3 is 12 amino acids long.